This TCR beta chain comes out of a study of T cells in Graves' hyperthyroidism and ophthalmopathy. Exclusion followed for patients with uncontrolled infection, other autoimmune disease, pregnancy or lactation. For the diagnoses, clinical symptoms, serum thyroxine and TRAb, thyroid ultrasound and orbital computed tomography were used. Authors of the study amplified TCR beta CDR3 regions from RNA transcripts. The HTBI primer set was used in a first-round RT-PCR of the TCR CDR3. MiXCR, applied by TCRdb to the multiplex PCR reads, yields one record per CDR3 protein. The table lists hundreds of thousands of distinct CDR3 sequences, about 15% of them singletons. Germline V gives CDR1 DFQATT, CDR2 SNEGSKA (reference sequence). This CDR3 is 18 amino acids long. Trimming removed 0 bases from V and 3 bases from J, with 20 bases in between.

The TCR was taken from a woman in her 50s with Graves' ophthalmopathy. The sequenced material came from blood. The J gene is TRBJ1-4, the V gene TRBV20-1; TRBD1 is a possible D gene (5 bases). CDR3 residues: CSARDLDFGGRSNEKLFF. CDR3 DNA sequence: TGCAGTGCTAGAGATCTGGACTTTGGGGGGAGGTCTAATGAAAAACTGTTTTTT.